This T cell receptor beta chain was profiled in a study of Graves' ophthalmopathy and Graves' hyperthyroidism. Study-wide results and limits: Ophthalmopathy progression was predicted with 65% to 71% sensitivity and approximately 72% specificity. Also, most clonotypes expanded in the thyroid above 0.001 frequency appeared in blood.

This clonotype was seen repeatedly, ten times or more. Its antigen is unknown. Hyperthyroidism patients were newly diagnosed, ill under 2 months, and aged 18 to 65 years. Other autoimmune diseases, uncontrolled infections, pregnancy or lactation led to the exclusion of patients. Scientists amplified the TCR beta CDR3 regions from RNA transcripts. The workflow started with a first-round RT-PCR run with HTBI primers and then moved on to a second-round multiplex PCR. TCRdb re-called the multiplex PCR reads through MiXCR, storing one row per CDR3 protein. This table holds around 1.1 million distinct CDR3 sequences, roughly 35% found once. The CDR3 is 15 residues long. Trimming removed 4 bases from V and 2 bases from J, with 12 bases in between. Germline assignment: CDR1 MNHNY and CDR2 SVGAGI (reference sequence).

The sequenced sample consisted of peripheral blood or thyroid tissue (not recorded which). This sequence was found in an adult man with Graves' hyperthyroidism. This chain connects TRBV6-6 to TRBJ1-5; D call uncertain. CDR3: CASSSRAYGNQPQHF. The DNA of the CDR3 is TGTGCCAGCAGTTCACGGGCGTATGGCAATCAGCCCCAGCATTTT.